These 25 T cell receptor beta chains originate from one sample sequenced in a study of cytomegalovirus exposure and HLA in healthy donors. Both 60 Vbeta primers and 13 Jbeta primers went into the PCR. Assay used: immunoSEQ multiplex PCR; TCRdb lists only in-frame clones, some missing. The table for this sample gives under 50,000 clones. The sequencing input was PBMCs. These receptors were collected from a male donor in good health and CMV-seronegative.

The V and J genes are TRBV6-1 and TRBJ1-1; weak D call: TRBD1 (5 bases). Deletions cut 6 bases from V and 0 bases from J, with 14 bases between. There are 15 residues in the CDR3. The germline V gene has CDR1 MNHNS and CDR2 SASEGT. The chain's CDR3 is CASRGQGVMNTEAFF. DNA for the CDR3: TGTGCCAGCAGGGGGCAGGGCGTCATGAACACTGAAGCTTTCTTT.

This CDR3 is CASRGRTEAFF. The DNA for the CDR3 is TGTGCCAGCAGGGGGCGCACTGAAGCTTTCTTT. The chain recombines TRBV6-6 with TRBJ1-1, with a weak D call TRBD1 (5 bases). This CDR3 is built from 11 residues. Germline V gene sequence: CDR1 MNHNY, CDR2 SVGAGI (reference sequence). Trimming cost V 6 bases and J 4 bases, with 6 bases left between them.

The chain has TRBV6-5 and TRBJ2-3; 12 bases agree with TRBD1. The J segment lost 5 bases and the V segment lost 2 bases, leaving 2 bases of the junction unmatched. This CDR3 has 15 residues. Germline V gene sequence: CDR1 MNHEY, CDR2 SVGAGI. The CDR3 nucleotides are TGTGCCAGCAGTTACGGGGACAGGGGGCGAGATACGCAGTATTTT. This encodes CASSYGDRGRDTQYF.

The chain uses TRBV10-3 and TRBJ1-1, with TRBD1 as a possible D gene (5 bases). The CDR3 covers 11 residues. Trimming removed 5 bases at V and 7 bases at J, with 8 bases between. Germline V gene lookup returns CDR1 ENHRY and CDR2 SYGVKD. The CDR3 bases are TGTGCCATCAGTACAGGCAGTGAAGCTTTCTTT. This codes for CAISTGSEAFF.

The chain uses TRBV19 and TRBJ1-2; TRBD1 agrees at 8 bases. This CDR3 contains 16 residues. Germline V gene data show CDR1 as LNHDA and CDR2 as SQIVND (reference sequence). V trimming: 2 bases; J trimming: 4 bases; junction bases outside the gene matches: 9. The CDR3 reads CASSISAGGPLYGYTF. The CDR3 nucleotides are TGTGCCAGTAGTATAAGCGCAGGGGGCCCTCTCTATGGCTACACCTTC.

The rearrangement links TRBV5-1 to TRBJ2-2; 7 nucleotides align to TRBD1. This CDR3 contains 17 residues. J was trimmed by 4 bases and V by 2 bases; bases with no gene match: 11. Germline lookup yields CDR1 SGHRS and CDR2 YFSETQ. CDR3 in amino acids: CASSFRYRGPITGELFF. The CDR3 bases are TGCGCCAGCAGCTTTAGATACAGGGGCCCCATCACCGGGGAGCTGTTTTTT.

The V gene is TRBV18, the J gene TRBJ2-6; 8 bases match TRBD1. The trim removed 4 bases at V and 0 bases at J, leaving 11 bases unmatched. This CDR3 contains 19 residues. Germline CDR1 and CDR2: KGHSH and LQKENI. The CDR3 nucleotides are TGTGCCAGCTCACAATCGACAGGGGCGTTTAGCTCTGGGGCCAACGTCCTGACTTTC. Encoded protein: CASSQSTGAFSSGANVLTF.

The J gene is TRBJ2-7, the V gene TRBV7-8, with a tentative D call TRBD2 (5 bases). The V gene lost 0 bases and the J gene lost 3 bases, with 6 bases spanning the gap. The CDR3 spans 13 residues. Germline CDR1 is SGHVS and CDR2 is FQNEAQ. The CDR3, as DNA: TGTGCCAGCAGCTTAGCAGGGAGCTACGAGCAGTACTTC. As protein: CASSLAGSYEQYF. The full variable domain, in which reference TRBV7-8 and TRBJ2-7 provide the parts outside the CDR3, is GAGVSQSPRYKVAKRGQDVALRCDPISGHVSLFWYQQALGQGPEFLTYFQNEAQLDKSGLPSDRFFAERPEGSVSTLKIQRTQQEDSAVYLCASSLAGSYEQYFGPGTRLTVT.

The chain is built from TRBV9 and TRBJ2-2; 9 nucleotides align to TRBD2. Trimming cost V 7 bases and J 1 base; bases outside gene matches: 5. The CDR3 runs to 15 residues. Germline CDR1 SGDLS, CDR2 YYNGEE. DNA for the CDR3: TGTGCCAGCGGGCGGGGGGGCCTGAACACCGGGGAGCTGTTTTTT. Protein sequence: CASGRGGLNTGELFF.

The CDR3 DNA reads TGTGCCAGCAGATACCGCCTATCTAACTATGGCTACACCTTC. Its translation: CASRYRLSNYGYTF. The chain has TRBV6-7 and TRBJ1-2; D is undetermined. TRBV6-7 is classed as an ORF, of uncertain function. The CDR3 extends over 14 amino acids. The V gene lost 6 bases and the J gene lost 0 bases, with 11 bases spanning the gap.

The J gene is TRBJ1-2, the V gene TRBV30; possibly TRBD1 for D (5 bases). The germline V and J ends were trimmed by 4 bases and 2 bases, with 14 bases remaining between them. In germline, CDR1 is GTSNPN, CDR2 SVGIG (reference sequence). This CDR3 is 14 amino acids long. CDR3 in amino acids: CAWKSQGGNYGYTF. The CDR3 DNA sequence: TGTGCCTGGAAATCCCAGGGCGGCAACTATGGCTACACCTTC.

The chain employs TRBV30 and TRBJ1-1, with 9 bases identical to TRBD1. CDR3 length: 16 residues. V shed 0 bases and J 5 bases; nucleotides not matched to a gene: 10. Germline lookup yields CDR1 GTSNPN and CDR2 SVGIG (reference sequence). The CDR3 region is CAWSVVFLDRGTEAFF. In nucleotides, the CDR3 is TGTGCCTGGAGTGTAGTATTCTTGGACAGGGGAACTGAAGCTTTCTTT.

The chain employs TRBV11-2 and TRBJ2-7, with TRBD1 identical over 10 bases. Germline V gene lookup returns CDR1 SGHAT and CDR2 FQNNGV. This CDR3 has 16 residues. J gave up 4 bases and V 1 base, and 7 bases lay outside the gene matches. The DNA for the CDR3 is TGTGCCAGCAGCTTAGCCGGGACAGGGGAGGTTTACGAGCAGTACTTC. This sequence encodes CASSLAGTGEVYEQYF. Combining the CDR3 with reference TRBV11-2 and TRBJ2-7 gives the whole variable domain EAGVAQSPRYKIIEKRQSVAFWCNPISGHATLYWYQQILGQGPKLLIQFQNNGVVDDSQLPKDRFSAERLKGVDSTLKIQPAKLEDSAVYLCASSLAGTGEVYEQYFGPGTRLTVT.

CDR3: CASTPLGGAGNEQFF. The CDR3 DNA reads TGCGCCAGCACCCCATTGGGGGGGGCCGGGAATGAGCAGTTCTTC. The chain joins TRBV5-1 to TRBJ2-1; possible D gene TRBD2, 7 bases. Germline values: CDR1 SGHRS, CDR2 YFSETQ. Trimming took 6 bases from V and 7 from J, leaving 20 bases between them. The CDR3 consists of 15 residues.

J is TRBJ1-2 and V is TRBV9, with 8 bases identical to TRBD1. Germline V gene lookup returns CDR1 SGDLS and CDR2 YYNGEE. The junction had 5 bases not matched to a gene; V was cut back by 0 bases and J by 4 bases. This CDR3 has 15 residues. CDR3: CASSVGQGWVYGYTF. CDR3 DNA sequence: TGTGCCAGCAGCGTAGGACAGGGGTGGGTCTATGGCTACACCTTC.

The genes are TRBV27 and TRBJ2-7; TRBD1 agrees at 10 bases. In germline, CDR1 is MNHEY, CDR2 SMNVEV (reference sequence). V was clipped by 6 bases and J by 3 bases; unmatched bases: 5. The CDR3 length is 14 residues. In DNA form, the CDR3 reads TGTGCCAGCAGGGGGGACAGGGGCTTCTACGAGCAGTACTTC. Translated, it gives CASRGDRGFYEQYF.

CDR3 loop: CASSYSGTGSGNTIYF. In DNA form, the CDR3 reads TGTGCCAGCAGTTACTCGGGGACAGGCTCTGGAAACACCATATATTTT. J is TRBJ1-3 and V is TRBV6-5, with 8 bases lining up with TRBD1. Germline trimming cut 0 bases from V and 0 bases from J; bases unmatched to any gene: 1. This CDR3 region has 16 residues. Germline-derived CDR1 and CDR2 are MNHEY and SVGAGI.

CDR3: CASSYSRGQEGFF. CDR3 sequence (DNA): TGTGCCAGCAGTTACTCGAGGGGACAGGAGGGTTTCTTT. This sequence joins TRBV6-5 and TRBJ1-1; 8 bases agree with TRBD1. This CDR3 is 13 amino acids long. V shed 0 bases and J 13 bases; nucleotides not matched to a gene: 7. The V gene's germline CDR1 is MNHEY and CDR2 SVGAGI.

The rearrangement uses TRBV9 and TRBJ1-2; no firm D call. Germline-derived CDR1 and CDR2 are SGDLS and YYNGEE. The V gene lost 2 bases and the J gene lost 7 bases, with 9 bases spanning the gap. The CDR3 totals 12 residues. The CDR3 is CASSVPEGGYTF. In DNA, the CDR3 is TGTGCCAGCAGCGTTCCGGAGGGTGGCTACACCTTC.

The rearrangement uses TRBV2 and TRBJ2-5; 8 bases align to TRBD2. Losses at the gene ends were 7 bases for V and 5 bases for J; bases not matched to a gene: 6. Per the germline V gene, CDR1 is SNHLY and CDR2 is FYNNEI. The CDR3 contains 13 residues. This chain's CDR3 is CASNPGGGETQYF. The CDR3 nucleotides read TGTGCCAGCAACCCGGGGGGGGGTGAGACCCAGTACTTC.

The CDR3: CASSFSGSSGNTIYF. Here the CDR3 DNA reads TGTGCCAGCAGTTTCTCGGGTAGCTCTGGAAACACCATATATTTT. V is TRBV27 and J is TRBJ1-3; D is undetermined. The germline gives CDR1 MNHEY, CDR2 SMNVEV (reference sequence). V was cut by 3 bases and J by 0 bases, with 9 bases left in between. This CDR3 has 15 amino acids.

J is TRBJ2-7 and V is TRBV6-5, with 12 bases that match TRBD2. Germline V gene lookup returns CDR1 MNHEY and CDR2 SVGAGI. Trimming cost V 4 bases and J 4 bases; bases outside gene matches: 5. CDR3 length: 15 amino acids. CDR3 sequence: CASSWVTSGGYEQYF. CDR3 sequence (DNA): TGTGCCAGCAGTTGGGTGACTAGCGGGGGTTACGAGCAGTACTTC.

Concerning this clone: One end of the junction varies from germline; a read error may be responsible. The gene calls are TRBV7-7 and TRBJ1-2; D is undetermined. The CDR3 spans 14 residues. The germline gives CDR1 SSHAT, CDR2 FNYEAQ (reference sequence). In DNA, the CDR3 is TGTGCTAGCAGCCCCGCGGCCTTGGGCTATGGCTACACCTTC. It codes for CASSPAALGYGYTF.

As regards this clone: The same CDR3 is also encoded by other DNA sequences in this sample. The V call is TRBV6-1, the J call TRBJ2-7; 9 nucleotides match TRBD2. The CDR3 runs to 16 residues. Trimming at V came to 2 bases and at J to 3 bases, leaving 8 bases not matched to a gene. Germline values: CDR1 MNHNS, CDR2 SASEGT. CDR3 protein: CASSEPAASGDYEQYF. Written as DNA, the CDR3 is TGTGCCAGCAGTGAACCCGCGGCTAGCGGGGACTACGAGCAGTACTTC.

The CDR3 is CASSIPGTGGPNQPQHF. Here the CDR3 DNA reads TGTGCCAGTAGTATCCCCGGGACAGGGGGTCCAAATCAGCCCCAGCATTTT. J is TRBJ1-5 and V is TRBV19; TRBD1 aligns across 11 bases. This CDR3 contains 17 residues. Per germline, CDR1 LNHDA and CDR2 SQIVND (reference sequence). V shed 3 bases and J 4 bases; nucleotides not matched to a gene: 8.